Presented here are 3 T cell receptor beta chains from one specimen sequenced in a study of PD-L1 blockade in urothelial cancer. The protocol was immunoSEQ multiplex PCR, while the TCRdb copy is restricted to in-frame clones and leaves out a portion. In the table there are around 40,000 clones, 80% to 90% of which are singletons. The sample here was PBMCs, taken around atezolizumab (anti-PD-L1) treatment. Receptor source: a man between 60 and 75 years old with urothelial cancer.

The chain carries TRBV5-1 and TRBJ1-1, with a weak D call TRBD1 (6 bases). The CDR3 covers 14 residues. Germline assignment: CDR1 SGHRS and CDR2 YFSETQ. V shed 0 bases and J shed 2 bases, with 8 bases lying between them. This CDR3 is CASSLDRANTEAFF. CDR3 sequence (DNA): TGCGCCAGCAGCTTGGACAGGGCTAACACTGAAGCTTTCTTT.

This chain uses TRBV28 with TRBJ2-7; D possibly corresponds to TRBD2 (5 bases). Germline loops: CDR1 MDHEN, CDR2 SYDVKM. Trimming cost V 7 bases and J 7 bases, with 14 bases left between them. The CDR3 runs 12 residues. CDR3 sequence reads: CASNPLPGEQYF. The CDR3 DNA reads TGTGCCAGCAATCCTCTCCCGGGAGAGCAGTACTTC.

The chain is built from TRBV5-4 and TRBJ2-1; 11 bases line up with TRBD2. This CDR3 has 16 residues. Trimming took 0 bases from V and 8 from J; bases not matched to a gene: 7. CDR1 and CDR2 (germline): SGHNT, YYREEE (reference sequence). CDR3 loop: CASSLAASGRIHEQFF. The CDR3, as DNA: TGTGCCAGCAGCTTGGCCGCTAGCGGGAGGATCCATGAGCAGTTCTTC.